These 18 T cell receptor beta chains were all obtained from the same sample, sequenced in a study of T-cell reconstitution after alpha-beta-depleted transplantation in children. A library of TCRbeta sequences, prepared with unique molecular identifiers, was generated. TCRdb redid the calling of the PCR reads with MiXCR, one entry per CDR3 protein. The sample lists more than 300,000 distinct CDR3 sequences, 15% to 20% occurring once. Material: PBMCs, mostly from graft donor cells, obtained 360 days after TCRalphabeta/CD19-depleted stem cell transplant. The source is a male patient aged 2 to 10 who had a stem cell transplant for acute lymphoblastic leukemia, so the T cells may come from the graft donor.

This clonotype was detected many times. The chain recombines TRBV4-1 with TRBJ1-5, with 10 bases identical to TRBD1. Germline assignment: CDR1 MGHRA and CDR2 YSYEKL. This CDR3 comprises 14 residues. J lost 3 bases, V lost 5 bases, and 1 base had no gene match. The CDR3 is CASSGTGANQPQHF. CDR3 coding DNA: TGCGCCAGCAGCGGGACAGGGGCCAATCAGCCCCAGCATTTT.

This clonotype was seen ten or more times. V and J are TRBV19 and TRBJ2-1; possible D gene TRBD2, 6 bases. Deletions cut 2 bases from V and 5 bases from J, with 19 bases between. The CDR3 totals 17 residues. In germline, CDR1 is LNHDA, CDR2 SQIVND (reference sequence). In DNA, the CDR3 is TGTGCCAGTAGTATAAGGGGAGGACGGGGTACAGACAATGAGCAGTTCTTC. Amino acids: CASSIRGGRGTDNEQFF.

The rearrangement joins TRBV28 to TRBJ2-3; possible D gene TRBD2, 5 bases. V was trimmed by 1 base and J by 5 bases, leaving 16 bases between them. From germline, CDR1 is MDHEN and CDR2 SYDVKM. This CDR3 spans 16 amino acids. CDR3 protein: CASSLFRGRAKDTQYF. In DNA, the CDR3 is TGTGCCAGCAGTTTATTTAGAGGGAGAGCTAAAGATACGCAGTATTTT.

The gene calls are TRBV15 and TRBJ2-3, with D uncertain. Germline V gives CDR1 LNHNV, CDR2 YYDKDF (reference sequence). This CDR3 is built from 14 residues. V lost 0 bases and J 1 base, leaving 5 bases between the germline ends. In nucleotides, the CDR3 is TGTGCCACCAGCAGAGAAGGAGGCACAGATACGCAGTATTTT. Encoded protein: CATSREGGTDTQYF. The full variable domain, completed using reference TRBV15 and TRBJ2-3, is DAMVIQNPRYQVTQFGKPVTLSCSQTLNHNVMYWYQQKSSQAPKLLFHYYDKDFNNEADTPDNFQSRRPNTSFCFLDIRSPGLGDTAMYLCATSREGGTDTQYFGPGTRLTVL.

The rearrangement links TRBV30 to TRBJ1-2, with a weak D call TRBD1 (5 bases). The CDR3 contains 16 residues. V lost 2 bases and J 5 bases, leaving 21 bases between the germline ends. Germline loops: CDR1 GTSNPN, CDR2 SVGIG (reference sequence). CDR3 nucleotides: TGTGCCTGGAGTCAAGGGGCTGGCATCCCCTCTTATGGCTACACCTTC. It codes for CAWSQGAGIPSYGYTF. Full variable domain (rest looked up from reference TRBV30 and TRBJ1-2): SQTIHQWPATLVQPVGSPLSLECTVEGTSNPNLYWYRQAAGRGLQLLFYSVGIGQISSEVPQNLSASRPQDRQFILSSKKLLLSDSGFYLCAWSQGAGIPSYGYTFGSGTRLTVV.

The J gene is TRBJ1-1, the V gene TRBV24-1; TRBD1 matches 7 bases. Germline CDR1 is KGHDR and CDR2 is SFDVKD. This CDR3 contains 13 residues. J gave up 5 bases and V 3 bases, and 2 bases lay outside the gene matches. The CDR3 DNA is TGTGCCACCAGTGATCCAGGGGGAACTGAAGCTTTCTTT. Translation gives CATSDPGGTEAFF.

This clonotype was found many times. V and J are TRBV20-1 and TRBJ2-7, with 11 bases identical to TRBD2. The V gene end was trimmed by 5 bases and the J gene end by 3 bases; junction bases not matched to a gene: 3. The length of the CDR3 is 13 residues. Germline V gene sequence: CDR1 DFQATT, CDR2 SNEGSKA (reference sequence). In DNA form, the CDR3 reads TGCAGTGCTGGGCTAGCGGGAGGCTACGAGCAGTACTTC. Its translation: CSAGLAGGYEQYF.

V is TRBV29-1 and J is TRBJ1-4; D not resolved. Per germline, CDR1 SQVTM and CDR2 ANQGSEA. The CDR3 totals 11 residues. V gave up 6 bases and J gave up 5 bases, with 7 bases separating them. CDR3 nucleotide sequence: TGCAGCGTCGGGGAGAATGAAAAACTGTTTTTT. Encoded protein: CSVGENEKLFF.

This chain connects TRBV20-1 to TRBJ2-4, with TRBD2 as a possible D gene (5 bases). The CDR3 consists of 15 residues. Germline V gene lookup returns CDR1 DFQATT and CDR2 SNEGSKA (reference sequence). V was clipped by 1 base and J by 3 bases, with 13 bases between them. CDR3 amino acids: CSARVGSELKNIQYF. DNA for the CDR3: TGCAGTGCTAGAGTTGGGAGTGAACTCAAAAACATTCAGTACTTC.

J is TRBJ2-2 and V is TRBV20-1; either TRBD1 or TRBD2 may supply D (5 bases each). The V gene lost 3 bases and the J gene lost 4 bases, with 12 bases spanning the gap. The CDR3 totals 14 residues. Germline CDR1 DFQATT, CDR2 SNEGSKA (reference sequence). Here the CDR3 reads CSASRDGSTGELFF. In DNA, the CDR3 is TGCAGTGCTAGTCGGGACGGATCCACCGGGGAGCTGTTTTTT.

This clonotype has more than one count but fewer than ten. The DNA for the CDR3 is TGTGCCACCGCGGGAGGCACTACCTACGAGCAGTACTTC. Translated, it gives CATAGGTTYEQYF. This chain connects TRBV3-1 to TRBJ2-7; 8 bases agree with TRBD2. Germline CDR1 LGHDT, CDR2 YNNKEL (reference sequence). The CDR3 has 13 residues. Trimming took 10 bases from V and 2 from J; bases not matched to a gene: 7.

This clonotype was seen a few times. The V call is TRBV29-1, the J call TRBJ2-2; the match to TRBD2 covers 12 bases. Germline CDR1 SQVTM, CDR2 ANQGSEA. V was pared by 6 bases and J by 3 bases, with 11 bases of the junction left unmatched. This CDR3 comprises 17 residues. CDR3 amino acids: CSVAPRLAGVDTGELFF. The CDR3 nucleotides read TGCAGCGTAGCCCCTCGACTAGCGGGAGTCGACACCGGGGAGCTGTTTTTT.

The V call is TRBV27, the J call TRBJ1-5; D is perhaps TRBD1 (6 bases). This CDR3 comprises 15 residues. The germline V gene has CDR1 MNHEY and CDR2 SMNVEV (reference sequence). The ends were cut back, 5 bases at V and 0 bases at J, with 11 bases in the middle. CDR3 coding DNA: TGTGCCAGCAGTACTGGGGGCGGTAGCAATCAGCCCCAGCATTTT. Amino acids: CASSTGGGSNQPQHF.

This clonotype was seen ten or more times. The V and J genes are TRBV6-2 or TRBV6-3 and TRBJ2-7; no reliable D call. Germline V lookup: CDR1 MNHEY, CDR2 SVGEGT. Deletions cut 2 bases from V and 5 bases from J, with 13 bases between. This CDR3 has 14 amino acids. CDR3 sequence: CASSYRQILDEQYF. DNA for the CDR3: TGTGCCAGCAGTTACAGACAAATACTGGACGAGCAGTACTTC.

This clonotype appeared many times. V usage is TRBV3-1 and J usage is TRBJ2-3; no reliable D call. The germline CDR1 and CDR2 sequences are LGHDT and YNNKEL (reference sequence). Trimming took 7 bases from V and 1 from J, leaving 9 bases between them. The CDR3 covers 13 residues. The DNA of the CDR3 is TGTGCCAGCAACCACCTAGGCACAGATACGCAGTATTTT. Its translation: CASNHLGTDTQYF.

This clonotype was observed at least ten times. The genes are TRBV6-5 and TRBJ2-2, with 7 bases that match TRBD1. The germline gives CDR1 MNHEY, CDR2 SVGAGI. Unmatched junction bases numbered 6, after V lost 0 bases and J lost 5 bases. This CDR3 has 16 amino acids. In DNA form, the CDR3 reads TGTGCCAGCAGTTACTCGACAGGGTGGGGGACCGGGGAGCTGTTTTTT. Its protein is CASSYSTGWGTGELFF.

This clonotype was recorded a few times. The V call is TRBV5-1, the J call TRBJ1-4, with 7 positions matching TRBD1. V shed 4 bases and J 5 bases; nucleotides not matched to a gene: 5. This CDR3 is built from 14 residues. Germline CDR1 reads SGHRS; CDR2 reads YFSETQ. The CDR3 loop reads CASSGGQTNEKLFF. CDR3 bases: TGCGCCAGCAGCGGGGGACAGACCAATGAAAAACTGTTTTTT.

This clonotype was observed at least ten times. The chain employs TRBV5-1 and TRBJ2-2; D is ambiguous. Trimming removed 4 bases from V and 6 bases from J, with 10 bases in between. The germline CDR1 and CDR2 sequences are SGHRS and YFSETQ. The CDR3 loop spans 13 amino acids. The CDR3 DNA reads TGCGCCAGCAGCCCCGGAATAGCCGGGGAGCTGTTTTTT. Its translation: CASSPGIAGELFF.